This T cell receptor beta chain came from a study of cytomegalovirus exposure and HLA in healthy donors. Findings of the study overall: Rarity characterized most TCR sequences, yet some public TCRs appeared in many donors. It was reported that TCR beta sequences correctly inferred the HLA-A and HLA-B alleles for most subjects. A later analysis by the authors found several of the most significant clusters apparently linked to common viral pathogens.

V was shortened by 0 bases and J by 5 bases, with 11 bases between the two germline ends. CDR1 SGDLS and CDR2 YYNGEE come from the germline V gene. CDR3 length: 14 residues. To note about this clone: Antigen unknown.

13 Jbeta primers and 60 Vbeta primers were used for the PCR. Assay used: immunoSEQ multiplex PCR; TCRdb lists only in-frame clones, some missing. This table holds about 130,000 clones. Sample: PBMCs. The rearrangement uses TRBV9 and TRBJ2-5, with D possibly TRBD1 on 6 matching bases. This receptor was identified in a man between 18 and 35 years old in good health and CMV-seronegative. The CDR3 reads CASSVEGDRETQYF. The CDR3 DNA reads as TGTGCCAGCAGCGTAGAGGGGGACCGGGAGACCCAGTACTTC.